A selection of T cell receptor beta chains follows, all from one sample in a study of regulatory T cells in long-lasting Graves disease. TCRdb redid the calling of the multiplex PCR reads with MiXCR, one entry per CDR3 protein. The data show more than 450,000 distinct CDR3 sequences, around 15% seen once. The same data also went into a second study, on T cells in Graves' hyperthyroidism and ophthalmopathy.

The specimen comprised peripheral blood mononuclear cells (PBMCs), sampled at new diagnosis, from a patient treated with antithyroid drugs. The receptors come from a man between 40 and 49 years old with Graves disease. CDR3s include the opening cysteine and the closing phenylalanine or tryptophan. D genes are given only for firm matches. Clone size appears in some rows only: once, few, many, or a class for an expanded clone.

v_gene	d_gene	abundance	j_gene	CDR3nt	CDR3aa
TRBV29-1	.	few	TRBJ2-7	TGCAGCGTGGGGGGCCGACAGGGTAATTTTGAGCAGTACTTC	CSVGGRQGNFEQYF
TRBV30	.	few	TRBJ1-4	TGTGCCTGGAACCGTAATGAAAAACTGTTTTTT	CAWNRNEKLFF
TRBV5-6	.	many	TRBJ2-5	TGTGCCAGCAGCTTACGACAGCTTCCACAAGAGACCCAGTACTTC	CASSLRQLPQETQYF
TRBV11-2	.	many	TRBJ2-7	TGTGCCAGCAGCTTACGGGACATTCGGTACGAGCAGTACTTC	CASSLRDIRYEQYF
TRBV7-2	.	few	TRBJ2-7	TGTGCCAGCAGCTTAGAAAACCACAGGGACTTACCCTACGAGCAGTACTTC	CASSLENHRDLPYEQYF
TRBV5-1	.	many	TRBJ2-5	TGTGCCAGCAGTTCGGGCGGGAACCAAGAGACCCAGTACTTC	CASSSGGNQETQYF
TRBV6-2/TRBV6-3	.	many	TRBJ1-5	TGTGCCAGCATGCAGGCGGGGGGTAGCAATCAGCCCCAGCATTTT	CASMQAGGSNQPQHF
TRBV24-1	.	.	TRBJ2-2	TGTGCCACCACTCGGACAGGGAGGGCCGGGGAGCTGTTTTTT	CATTRTGRAGELFF
TRBV20-1	TRBD1	many	TRBJ2-1	TGCAGTGCTAGAGCTTACGGACAGGGTAGCTACAATGAGCAGTTCTTC	CSARAYGQGSYNEQFF
TRBV10-2	TRBD2	many	TRBJ2-1	TGCGCCAGCAGTGAGCCGAATCTAGCGGGAGGGCCAGGAAAGAATGAGCAGTTCTTC	CASSEPNLAGGPGKNEQFF
TRBV20-1	TRBD2	many	TRBJ2-1	TGCAGTGCTAACAGCGGGACCTACAATGAGCAGTTCTTC	CSANSGTYNEQFF
TRBV2	TRBD2	once	TRBJ2-1	TGCGCCAGCAGCCAACGCGCTTCAGGCGGACTAGCGAGATTTGAGCAGTTCTTC	CASSQRASGGLARFEQFF
TRBV6-4	.	few	TRBJ1-2	TGTGCCAGCAGTTTTAGCGACACCTATGGCTACACCTTC	CASSFSDTYGYTF
TRBV18	.	.	TRBJ2-7	TGTGCCAGCTCACCGACGCAGGGGTTGTACGAGCAGTACTTC	CASSPTQGLYEQYF
TRBV19	.	many	TRBJ1-5	TGTGCCAGCAGTAGACAGGACAATCAGCCCCAGCATTTT	CASSRQDNQPQHF
TRBV6-1	.	many	TRBJ1-1	TGTGCCAGCAGGACAATCAGGGGCCCCGGTATGGAAGCTTTCTTT	CASRTIRGPGMEAFF
TRBV12-5	.	few	TRBJ2-3	TGTGCTAGTGGTCGCGGGTCGCTACCCTCAGATACGCAGTATTTT	CASGRGSLPSDTQYF
TRBV6-2/TRBV6-3	.	few	TRBJ1-2	TGTGCCAGCAGTGAAGCGGAGGACGGCTCTATCTACTATGGCTACACCTTC	CASSEAEDGSIYYGYTF
TRBV6-1	TRBD2	.	TRBJ2-1	TGTGCCAGCAGTGAAACCGGGACTAGCGACATTCAGTTCTTC	CASSETGTSDIQFF
TRBV20-1	.	many	TRBJ2-3	TGCAGTGCTAGGTTCCCCACCCAGTATACGCAGTATTTT	CSARFPTQYTQYF
TRBV28	.	many	TRBJ2-7	TGTGCCAGCAGTCCCAACCTGGGACCCTTTGAGCAGTACTTC	CASSPNLGPFEQYF
TRBV28	TRBD1	many	TRBJ1-2	TGTGCCAGCAGTTTACCAGGGACAGGGGATGGCTACACCTTC	CASSLPGTGDGYTF
TRBV19	TRBD2	.	TRBJ2-1	TGTGCCAGTAGGACTAGCGGGAGAATAAACAATGAGCAGTTCTTC	CASRTSGRINNEQFF
TRBV4-1	TRBD1	many	TRBJ2-7	TGCGCCAGCAGCACACGGACAGGGGGGTACGAGCAGTACTTC	CASSTRTGGYEQYF
TRBV5-6	.	.	TRBJ2-5	TGTGCCAGCAGTTACTCGGGACTCGGGGCCCAGTACTTC	CASSYSGLGAQYF
TRBV29-1	.	many	TRBJ2-7	TGCAGCGTTGAAGAGCGGGGCAGCTCCTACGAGCAGTACTTC	CSVEERGSSYEQYF
TRBV6-5	.	many	TRBJ2-1	TGTGCCAGCAGTTACTCGGGACGGCTCCGGGGGCAGTTCTTC	CASSYSGRLRGQFF
TRBV20-1	TRBD2	few	TRBJ2-7	TGCAGTGCAGGACGGCACCTAGGGGCGGGAGAGCTTGCTGGGCAGTACTTC	CSAGRHLGAGELAGQYF
TRBV7-9	.	few	TRBJ2-5	TGTGCCAGCAGCTTTTTTCGGGACCCCGCAGAGACCCAGTACTTC	CASSFFRDPAETQYF